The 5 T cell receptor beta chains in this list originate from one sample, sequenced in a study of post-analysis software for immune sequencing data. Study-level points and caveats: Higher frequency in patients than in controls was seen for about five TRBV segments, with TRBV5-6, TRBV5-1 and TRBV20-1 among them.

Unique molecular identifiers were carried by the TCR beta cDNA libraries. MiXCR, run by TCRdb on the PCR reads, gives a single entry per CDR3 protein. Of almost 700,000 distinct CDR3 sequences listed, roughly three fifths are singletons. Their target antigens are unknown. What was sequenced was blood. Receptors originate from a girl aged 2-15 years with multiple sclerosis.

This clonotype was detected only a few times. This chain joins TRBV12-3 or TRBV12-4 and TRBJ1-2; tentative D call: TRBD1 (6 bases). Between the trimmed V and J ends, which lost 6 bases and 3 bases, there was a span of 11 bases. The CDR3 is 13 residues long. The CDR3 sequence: CASSSWTDYGYTF. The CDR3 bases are TGTGCCAGCAGCTCCTGGACAGACTATGGCTACACCTTC.

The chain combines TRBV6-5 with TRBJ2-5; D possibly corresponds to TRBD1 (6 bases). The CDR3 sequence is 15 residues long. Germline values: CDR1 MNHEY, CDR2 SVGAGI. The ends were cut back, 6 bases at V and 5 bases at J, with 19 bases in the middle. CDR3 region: CASRARTDAPETQYF. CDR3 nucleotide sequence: TGTGCCAGCAGGGCCAGGACAGATGCTCCGGAGACCCAGTACTTC.

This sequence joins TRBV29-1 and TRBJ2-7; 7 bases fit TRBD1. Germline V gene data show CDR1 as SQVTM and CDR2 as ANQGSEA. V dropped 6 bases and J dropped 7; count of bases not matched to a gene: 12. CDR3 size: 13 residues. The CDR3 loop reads CSVERQGTGEQYF. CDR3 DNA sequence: TGCAGCGTGGAAAGACAGGGAACGGGGGAGCAGTACTTC.

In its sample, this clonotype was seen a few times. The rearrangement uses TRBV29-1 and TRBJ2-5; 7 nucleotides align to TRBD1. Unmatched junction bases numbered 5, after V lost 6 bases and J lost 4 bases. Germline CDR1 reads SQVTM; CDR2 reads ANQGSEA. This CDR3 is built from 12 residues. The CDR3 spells CSVRRGRETQYF. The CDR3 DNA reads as TGCAGCGTCCGAAGGGGGCGAGAGACCCAGTACTTC.

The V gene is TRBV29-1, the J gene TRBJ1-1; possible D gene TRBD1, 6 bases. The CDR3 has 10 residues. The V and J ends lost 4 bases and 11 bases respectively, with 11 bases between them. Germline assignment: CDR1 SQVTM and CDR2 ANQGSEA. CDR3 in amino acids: CSVANREAFF. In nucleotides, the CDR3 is TGCAGCGTTGCTAACAGGGAGGCTTTCTTT.